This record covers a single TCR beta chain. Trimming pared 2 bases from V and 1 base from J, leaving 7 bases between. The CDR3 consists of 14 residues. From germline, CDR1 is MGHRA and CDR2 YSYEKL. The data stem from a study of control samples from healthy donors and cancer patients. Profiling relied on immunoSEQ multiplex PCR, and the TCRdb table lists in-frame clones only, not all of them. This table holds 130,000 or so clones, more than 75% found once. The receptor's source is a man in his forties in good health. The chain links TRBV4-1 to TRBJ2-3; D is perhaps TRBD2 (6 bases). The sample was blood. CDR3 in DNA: TGCGCCAGCAGCCAAACGGGGGGCACAGATACGCAGTATTTT. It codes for CASSQTGGTDTQYF.